Below, 11 T cell receptor beta chains from the same sample are listed, as sequenced in a study of PD-L1 blockade in urothelial cancer (dated by TCRdb to the late 2010s). Library preparation used the immunoSEQ multiplex PCR assay. TCRdb mirrors the immuneACCESS table, restricted to in-frame sequences. Some clones are absent from its copies; in checked studies, under half trace to an unresolved V gene, and the reason for the others is unknown. This sample gives more than 30,000 clones in total; 75% to 90% of them show up just once. The ten largest clonotypes hold 3% to 4% of the sample. This sample comprised PBMCs, obtained around atezolizumab (anti-PD-L1) treatment. These receptors were taken from a man aged 50-60 years with urothelial cancer.

V and J are TRBV7-9 and TRBJ2-1, with a possible D match to TRBD1 (6 bases). The CDR3 length is 14 residues. Germline V gives CDR1 SEHNR, CDR2 FQNEAQ (reference sequence). V was shortened by 8 bases and J by 3 bases, with 14 bases between the two germline ends. CDR3 sequence: CASEPGQSYNEQFF. The CDR3 bases are TGTGCCAGCGAGCCCGGACAGAGCTACAATGAGCAGTTCTTC.

Only one count was recorded for this clone. J is TRBJ1-3 and V is TRBV11-2, with D maybe TRBD1 (6 bases). Between the trimmed V and J ends, which lost 5 bases and 2 bases, there was a span of 13 bases. The CDR3 loop spans 15 amino acids. The germline gives CDR1 SGHAT, CDR2 FQNNGV. For the CDR3, the DNA is TGTGCCAGCAGCGTGGACAGAGGTGCTGGAAACACCATATATTTT. It translates to CASSVDRGAGNTIYF.

The chain uses TRBV29-1 and TRBJ1-1; no clear D gene. Trimming shortened V by 4 bases and J by 0 bases, and 12 bases separated the two germline ends. The length of the CDR3 is 14 residues. Germline lookup yields CDR1 SQVTM and CDR2 ANQGSEA. The DNA for the CDR3 is TGCAGCGTTGTTTCACAGAGAATGAACACTGAAGCTTTCTTT. This gives the protein CSVVSQRMNTEAFF.

This clone is labeled medium-sized. The chain joins TRBV27 to TRBJ1-5, with TRBD1 as a possible D gene (6 bases). Germline V gene lookup returns CDR1 MNHEY and CDR2 SMNVEV (reference sequence). The V gene lost 2 bases and the J gene lost 0 bases, with 8 bases spanning the gap. The CDR3 is 15 amino acids. CDR3 sequence: CASSLRGGSNQPQHF. CDR3 DNA sequence: TGTGCCAGCAGTTTACGAGGGGGTAGCAATCAGCCCCAGCATTTT.

The chain couples TRBV7-9 to TRBJ2-1; 7 bases map to TRBD1. Germline V gene sequence: CDR1 SEHNR, CDR2 FQNEAQ (reference sequence). Trimming cost V 5 bases and J 4 bases; bases outside gene matches: 8. CDR3 length: 15 residues. The CDR3 DNA follows: TGTGCCAGCAGCACGCAGACAGGGTTTTACAATGAGCAGTTCTTC. As protein: CASSTQTGFYNEQFF.

The V and J genes are TRBV9 and TRBJ1-3, with D unclear. Germline CDR1 reads SGDLS; CDR2 reads YYNGEE. V gave up 0 bases and J gave up 4 bases, with 8 bases separating them. The CDR3 length is 14 residues. CDR3: CASSVVGEGNTIYF. The DNA for the CDR3 is TGTGCCAGCAGCGTAGTAGGAGAAGGAAACACCATATATTTT. The variable domain in full, with the rest retrieved from reference TRBV9 and TRBJ1-3, is DSGVTQTPKHLITATGQRVTLRCSPRSGDLSVYWYQQSLDQGLQFLIQYYNGEERAKGNILERFSAQQFPDLHSELNLSSLELGDSALYFCASSVVGEGNTIYFGEGSWLTVV.

CDR3 nucleotide sequence: TGTGCCAGCAGCTCAGTGAATTTGAACACTGAAGCTTTCTTT. Protein: CASSSVNLNTEAFF. The gene calls are TRBV7-8 and TRBJ1-1; D is unresolved. Germline lookup yields CDR1 SGHVS and CDR2 FQNEAQ. V lost 4 bases to trimming and J lost 0 bases, with 9 bases between them. The CDR3 has 14 amino acids.

V gene TRBV19 combines with J gene TRBJ2-5; possible D gene TRBD2, 6 bases. The CDR3 spans 15 residues. Trimming cost V 3 bases and J 2 bases, with 13 bases left between them. Germline V gives CDR1 LNHDA, CDR2 SQIVND (reference sequence). CDR3 in amino acids: CASSIGGREQETQYF. The CDR3 DNA follows: TGTGCCAGTAGTATCGGGGGACGGGAACAAGAGACCCAGTACTTC.

The chain employs TRBV5-4 and TRBJ2-5, with D hard to call. The V gene's germline CDR1 is SGHNT and CDR2 YYREEE (reference sequence). Trimming left V 3 bases short and J 4 bases short, with 13 bases between. The CDR3 loop spans 14 amino acids. For the CDR3, the DNA is TGTGCCAGCAGCTCGATCGGGTTGGGAGAGACCCAGTACTTC. This gives the protein CASSSIGLGETQYF. Based on the CDR3 plus reference TRBV5-4 and TRBJ2-5, the full variable domain is ETGVTQSPTHLIKTRGQQVTLRCSSQSGHNTVSWYQQALGQGPQFIFQYYREEENGRGNFPPRFSGLQFPNYSSELNVNALELDDSALYLCASSSIGLGETQYFGPGTRLLVL.

The V gene is TRBV6-6, the J gene TRBJ1-5, with D perhaps TRBD1 (5 bases). The CDR3 totals 15 residues. Germline CDR1 MNHNY, CDR2 SVGAGI (reference sequence). Trimming cost V 5 bases and J 0 bases, with 11 bases left between them. This CDR3 reads CASSKGTDSNQPQHF. The CDR3 coding sequence is TGTGCCAGCAGTAAAGGGACTGATAGCAATCAGCCCCAGCATTTT.

The rearrangement joins TRBV7-2 to TRBJ2-3; 7 nucleotides align to TRBD2. The CDR3 totals 17 residues. With 3 bases clipped from V and 2 bases from J, the junction kept 11 bases outside the gene matches. Germline V gives CDR1 SGHTA, CDR2 FQGNSA. CDR3 in amino acids: CASSFLPGLKNTDTQYF. Here the CDR3 DNA reads TGTGCCAGCAGCTTCCTACCGGGACTAAAAAACACAGATACGCAGTATTTT.